This T cell receptor (beta chain) was captured by sequencing in a study of blood T cell repertoires in COVID-19. The V gene's germline CDR1 is SEHNR and CDR2 FQNEAQ (reference sequence). V lost 5 bases and J 6 bases, leaving 17 bases between the germline ends. There are 15 residues in the CDR3. Clinical history as reported by participants underpinned cohort assignment. Recovery meant two consecutive negative NP/OP PCR tests, professional clearance, or resolved symptoms. Clones were sequenced by immunoSEQ multiplex PCR, and TCRdb holds only the in-frame ones, with some missing. The sample has more than 250,000 clones, approximately 87% seen once.

The TCR was taken from a woman between 25 and 40 years old who had recovered from COVID-19. This chain links TRBV7-9 with TRBJ1-3; a possible D gene is TRBD1 (5 bases). The sequenced material came from PBMCs or T cells enriched from blood (not recorded which). The CDR3 DNA is TGTGCCAGCAGCGCCGGGGGGACCCCCGCAAACACCATATATTTT. Translating it yields CASSAGGTPANTIYF.